Listed below are T cell receptor beta chains from one sample, sequenced in a study of blood T cell repertoires in COVID-19. TCRdb's table, derived via immunoSEQ multiplex PCR, lists solely in-frame clones and lacks some. In the table there are about 92,000 clones, roughly nine tenths of which are singletons. Material: peripheral blood. These receptors came from a human donor with active COVID-19. The donor label of this sample is uncertain. Both conserved end residues are part of each CDR3. A D gene is named only where the DNA matches it firmly. Size values are once, few and many counts, or a class for expanded clones, and some rows have none.

TRBJ1-2 NA NA TRBV12-1 TGTGCCAGCAGCTTACCCGGGACAGGGGACCTGGCTAACTATGGCTACACCTTC CASSLPGTGDLANYGYTF
TRBJ2-7 NA NA TRBV6-2/TRBV6-3 TGTGCCAGCAGTTACTCGACAAACTCCTACGAGCAGTACTTC CASSYSTNSYEQYF
TRBJ2-5 TRBD1 once TRBV19 TGTGCCAGTAGTAAAGATCATACCGGGACAGGGCAAGAGACCCAGTACTTC CASSKDHTGTGQETQYF
TRBJ1-2 NA NA TRBV6-5 TGTGCCAGCAAATCCAGGATTAACTATGGCTACACCTTC CASKSRINYGYTF
TRBJ2-5 NA NA TRBV7-8 TGTGCCAGCAGCCTAACAGGGTTTGGGGAGACCCAGTACTTC CASSLTGFGETQYF
TRBJ2-7 NA NA TRBV18 TGTGCCAGCTCACCACCGCAGGACAGCCCCTACGAGCAGTACTTC CASSPPQDSPYEQYF
TRBJ1-1 NA NA TRBV6-5 TGTGCCAGCAGCCCCAGGGTGGACACTGAAGCTTTCTTT CASSPRVDTEAFF
TRBJ1-5 NA few TRBV6-2/TRBV6-3 TGTGCCAGCAGCAGAATAGGACAGATAAATCAGCCCCAGCATTTT CASSRIGQINQPQHF
TRBJ2-7 NA few TRBV9 TGTGCCAGCAGCGTAGCTTGGGGGGATGAGACCTACGAGCAGTACTTC CASSVAWGDETYEQYF
TRBJ1-1 TRBD1 NA TRBV7-9 TGTGCCAGCAGCAGCCTGACAGGGACTGAAGCTTTCTTT CASSSLTGTEAFF
TRBJ1-1 NA NA TRBV5-6 TGTGCCAGCAGCTGGCTGGACAGTAACACTGAAGCTTTCTTT CASSWLDSNTEAFF
TRBJ2-7 NA NA TRBV5-4 TGTGCCAGCAGCTCCCCCGGGGGCTCCTACGAGCAGTACTTC CASSSPGGSYEQYF